These 30 T cell receptor beta chains were sequenced from one sample in a study of blood T cell repertoires in COVID-19 (TCRdb year 2020). Receptor libraries were prepared by the immunoSEQ multiplex PCR assay. TCRdb re-hosts the immuneACCESS table, in-frame sequences only. Its copies lack some clones; in the studies checked, an unresolved V gene accounts for under half of them, and the cause for the rest is not known. The sample table contains about 190,000 clones; only one count was recorded for over 75% of them. Of the sample, about 6.8% is held by the ten largest clones. The sequencing sample was made of peripheral blood. These receptors were obtained from a woman aged 35 to 49 who had recovered from COVID-19.

The chain carries TRBV3-1 (or the pseudogene TRBV3-2) and TRBJ1-4; tentative D call: TRBD1 (6 bases). V was clipped by 7 bases and J by 8 bases, with 17 bases between them. Germline V lookup: CDR1 LGHDT, CDR2 YNNKEL (reference sequence). The CDR3 spans 14 residues. This chain's CDR3 is CASTNGRGSEKLFF. CDR3 in DNA: TGTGCCAGCACCAACGGGAGGGGGTCGGAAAAACTGTTTTTT.

The chain employs TRBV27 and TRBJ2-3; 10 positions match TRBD1. This CDR3 has 16 residues. CDR1 is MNHEY, CDR2 SMNVEV, per germline (reference sequence). The trim removed 2 bases at V and 4 bases at J, leaving 6 bases unmatched. CDR3 loop: CASSLALGQGPDTQYF. As DNA, the CDR3 is TGTGCCAGCAGTTTAGCTTTGGGACAGGGGCCAGATACGCAGTATTTT.

This clone was observed at least ten times. V is TRBV12-3 or TRBV12-4 and J is TRBJ2-7, with D unresolved. The CDR3 is 12 amino acids. V dropped 1 base and J dropped 7 bases, with 8 bases sitting between them. The CDR3 is CASSLDAREQYF. For the CDR3, the DNA is TGTGCCAGCAGTTTAGATGCTAGGGAGCAGTACTTC.

CDR3 amino acids: CASSPVTGGSQPQHF. The CDR3 DNA follows: TGTGCCAGCAGTCCCGTAACAGGGGGCAGTCAGCCCCAGCATTTT. This sequence joins TRBV6-2 or TRBV6-3 and TRBJ1-5, with TRBD1 matching over 9 bases. This CDR3 is 15 amino acids long. Germline V CDR1 and CDR2: MNHEY, SVGEGT. J was trimmed by 6 bases and V by 5 bases; bases with no gene match: 8.

V and J are TRBV7-9 and TRBJ2-7; 8 bases agree with TRBD2. After removal of 5 bases from V and 0 bases from J, the junction contained 9 bases not matched to a gene. From germline, CDR1 is SEHNR and CDR2 FQNEAQ (reference sequence). CDR3 length: 16 residues. Here the CDR3 DNA reads TGTGCCAGCAGCACTACTAGCGGAGTCTACTCCTACGAGCAGTACTTC. It yields the protein CASSTTSGVYSYEQYF.

The chain is built from TRBV7-2 and TRBJ2-2; a weak D match, TRBD2 (6 bases). The germline gives CDR1 SGHTA, CDR2 FQGNSA. Deletions cut 2 bases from V and 5 bases from J, with 12 bases between. The CDR3 loop spans 15 amino acids. Here the CDR3 reads CASSLNGRFTGELFF. In DNA, the CDR3 is TGTGCCAGCAGCTTAAACGGGAGATTTACCGGGGAGCTGTTTTTT.

V is TRBV5-5 and J is TRBJ2-2; tentatively, D is TRBD1 (5 bases). CDR1 SGHKS and CDR2 YYEKEE come from the germline V gene (reference sequence). The germline V and J ends were trimmed by 2 bases and 2 bases, with 10 bases remaining between them. The CDR3 is 15 residues long. The CDR3 protein is CASSFPQGNTGELFF. DNA for the CDR3: TGTGCCAGCAGCTTCCCTCAGGGTAACACCGGGGAGCTGTTTTTT.

The chain uses TRBV4-1 and TRBJ1-5, with D perhaps TRBD1 (6 bases). Germline V gene lookup returns CDR1 MGHRA and CDR2 YSYEKL. This CDR3 has 16 amino acids. V shed 4 bases and J shed 1 base, with 14 bases lying between them. CDR3 sequence reads: CASSREGGRSNQPQHF. The DNA for the CDR3 is TGCGCCAGCAGCCGAGAAGGGGGACGGAGCAATCAGCCCCAGCATTTT.

V is TRBV7-2 and J is TRBJ2-7; 7 bases fit TRBD1. This CDR3 is built from 12 residues. Germline trimming cut 5 bases from V and 6 bases from J; bases unmatched to any gene: 4. Germline CDR1 reads SGHTA; CDR2 reads FQGNSA. The CDR3 loop is CASSLRQGEQYF. The CDR3 DNA is TGTGCCAGCAGCCTGCGACAGGGCGAGCAGTACTTC.

The V gene is TRBV5-6, the J gene TRBJ2-1; 9 bases map to TRBD2. This CDR3 comprises 15 residues. Per the germline V gene, CDR1 is SGHDT and CDR2 is YYEEEE. Losses at the gene ends were 6 bases for V and 5 bases for J; bases not matched to a gene: 9. DNA of the CDR3: TGTGCCAGCATAGAAATAGCGGGGGCCGACAATGAGCAGTTCTTC. It is translated as CASIEIAGADNEQFF.

V is TRBV15 and J is TRBJ1-3, with D perhaps matching TRBD1 (6 bases). V was trimmed by 1 base and J by 0 bases, leaving 16 bases between them. Germline CDR1 LNHNV, CDR2 YYDKDF (reference sequence). This CDR3 region has 18 residues. CDR3 DNA sequence: TGTGCCACCAGCAGAGGGGGGACAAAAGCTTACTCTGGAAACACCATATATTTT. It encodes CATSRGGTKAYSGNTIYF.

V usage is TRBV28 and J usage is TRBJ1-2; D unresolved. V gave up 3 bases and J gave up 6 bases, with 5 bases separating them. The CDR3 sequence is 11 residues long. Germline loops: CDR1 MDHEN, CDR2 SYDVKM. The CDR3 nucleotides are TGTGCCAGCAGTTTTTCCGATGGCTACACCTTC. Translation gives CASSFSDGYTF.

This rearrangement joins TRBV7-6 to TRBJ2-7; 12 bases line up with TRBD2. After removal of 4 bases from V and 6 bases from J, the junction contained 10 bases not matched to a gene. This CDR3 contains 16 residues. The germline V gene encodes CDR1 SGHVS and CDR2 FNYEAQ. Here the CDR3 reads CASSSQASGRAPEQYF. In nucleotides, the CDR3 is TGTGCCAGCAGCTCGCAGGCTAGCGGGAGGGCCCCCGAGCAGTACTTC.

The chain combines TRBV7-3 with TRBJ1-1; tentatively, D is TRBD1 (6 bases). The CDR3 length is 13 residues. Per germline, CDR1 SGHTA and CDR2 FQGTGA. The V and J ends lost 4 bases and 6 bases respectively, with 12 bases between them. The CDR3, as DNA: TGTGCCAGCAGCTCGGGGACACTACCTGAAGCTTTCTTT. Translation gives CASSSGTLPEAFF.

The V gene is TRBV6-5, the J gene TRBJ1-1; TRBD1 agrees at 8 bases. Unmatched junction bases numbered 6, after V lost 1 base and J lost 8 bases. The CDR3 covers 14 residues. Germline V gene lookup returns CDR1 MNHEY and CDR2 SVGAGI. This CDR3 reads CASSYLTGEKEAFF. In DNA form, the CDR3 reads TGTGCCAGCAGTTACTTGACAGGGGAGAAGGAAGCTTTCTTT.

The V and J genes are TRBV5-4 and TRBJ2-1; D is undetermined. V was clipped by 0 bases and J by 0 bases, with 7 bases between them. The CDR3 covers 15 residues. Per germline, CDR1 SGHNT and CDR2 YYREEE (reference sequence). CDR3 bases: TGTGCCAGCAGCTTGGGTACAGTCTCCTACAATGAGCAGTTCTTC. Its translation is CASSLGTVSYNEQFF.

This chain uses TRBV19 with TRBJ1-1; TRBD1 aligns across 9 bases. There are 15 residues in the CDR3. CDR1 is LNHDA and CDR2 is SQIVND in the germline V gene (reference sequence). Trimming removed 1 base from V and 1 base from J; junction bases left unmatched: 1. The CDR3, as DNA: TGTGCCAGTAGTATAGGGACAGGGGCGAACACTGAAGCTTTCTTT. Amino acids: CASSIGTGANTEAFF.

The table lists this clone with a count of one. The chain recombines TRBV24-1 with TRBJ2-1; the D gene is possibly TRBD2 (5 bases). Germline CDR1 is KGHDR and CDR2 is SFDVKD. This CDR3 comprises 14 residues. V was clipped by 1 base and J by 7 bases, with 10 bases between them. The CDR3 here is CATSDFAGWNEQFF. The CDR3 region has the DNA TGTGCCACCAGTGATTTTGCGGGTTGGAATGAGCAGTTCTTC.

This chain uses TRBV5-8 with TRBJ1-5; weak D call: TRBD1 (5 bases). The CDR3 covers 15 residues. CDR1 is SGHTS, CDR2 YDEGEE, per germline. Deletions cut 2 bases from V and 6 bases from J, with 15 bases between. CDR3 residues: CASSFLVSGGQPQHF. CDR3 bases: TGTGCCAGCAGCTTCCTCGTATCCGGGGGTCAGCCCCAGCATTTT. The full variable domain, with the rest looked up from reference TRBV5-8 and TRBJ1-5, is EAGVTQSPTHLIKTRGQQATLRCSPISGHTSVYWYQQALGLGLQFLLWYDEGEERNRGNFPPRFSGRQFPNYSSELNVNALELEDSALYLCASSFLVSGGQPQHFGDGTRLSIL.

The chain recombines TRBV30 with TRBJ2-3; weak D call: TRBD2 (5 bases). V shed 5 bases and J shed 2 bases, with 14 bases lying between them. The CDR3 has 14 amino acids. Germline CDR1 is GTSNPN and CDR2 is SVGIG (reference sequence). Written as DNA, the CDR3 is TGTGCCTGGGAGTCGGCGGGTTTCACAGATACGCAGTATTTT. Its translation is CAWESAGFTDTQYF.

This CDR3 reads CASSAGTIKEKLFF. In DNA, the CDR3 is TGTGCCAGCAGCGCAGGGACAATTAAAGAAAAACTGTTTTTT. The gene calls are TRBV7-2 and TRBJ1-4, with D possibly TRBD1 on 6 matching bases. Trimming pared 5 bases from V and 8 bases from J, leaving 15 bases between. The CDR3 has 14 residues. The V gene's germline CDR1 is SGHTA and CDR2 FQGNSA.

This clone is a singleton in its sample. The rearrangement links TRBV30 to TRBJ2-3; tentative D call: TRBD2 (5 bases). The V end was cut by 0 bases, the J end by 2 bases, with 9 bases between. The CDR3 totals 14 residues. In germline, CDR1 is GTSNPN, CDR2 SVGIG (reference sequence). The CDR3 DNA follows: TGTGCCTGGAGTGTGAGAGCGGCCACAGATACGCAGTATTTT. This encodes CAWSVRAATDTQYF.

CDR3 amino acids: CASSREGALSLSPLHF. The CDR3, as DNA: TGTGCCAGCAGCCGGGAGGGGGCCCTATCCCTTTCACCCCTCCACTTT. The chain couples TRBV5-8 to TRBJ1-6; 7 positions agree with TRBD1. From germline, CDR1 is SGHTS and CDR2 YDEGEE. CDR3 size: 16 residues. V lost 4 bases to trimming and J lost 9 bases; unmatched junction nucleotides: 13.

The V call is TRBV5-1, the J call TRBJ1-6; possible D gene TRBD1, 5 bases. There are 16 residues in the CDR3. Trimming stripped 4 bases from V and 5 bases from J, with 16 bases between. Per the germline V gene, CDR1 is SGHRS and CDR2 is YFSETQ. CDR3 protein: CASSGAVRTHNSPLHF. Written as DNA, the CDR3 is TGCGCCAGCAGCGGGGCTGTGAGAACCCATAATTCACCCCTCCACTTT.

The chain uses TRBV15 and TRBJ1-6; D is perhaps TRBD1 (6 bases). V gave up 0 bases and J gave up 7 bases, with 10 bases separating them. This CDR3 has 15 amino acids. CDR1 is LNHNV, CDR2 YYDKDF, per germline (reference sequence). DNA for the CDR3: TGTGCCACCAGCAGAGATACAGGGTGGAATTCACCCCTCCACTTT. Residues: CATSRDTGWNSPLHF.

V and J are TRBV4-3 and TRBJ2-6; 7 bases match TRBD1. CDR3 length equals 18 residues. Germline V lookup: CDR1 LGHNA, CDR2 YSLEER. The trim removed 1 base at V and 0 bases at J, leaving 6 bases unmatched. The CDR3 coding sequence is TGCGCCAGCAGCCAAGGTACAGGGGAGTACTCTGGGGCCAACGTCCTGACTTTC. Protein: CASSQGTGEYSGANVLTF.

This chain joins TRBV6-4 and TRBJ2-2; D not resolved. The CDR3 totals 13 residues. Germline assignment: CDR1 MRHNA and CDR2 SNTAGT. Trimming left V 5 bases short and J 5 bases short, with 9 bases between. The CDR3 here is CASSPQATGELFF. The CDR3 bases are TGTGCCAGCAGTCCCCAGGCTACCGGGGAGCTGTTTTTT.

A single count supports this clone. The chain carries TRBV28 and TRBJ1-1; 9 bases fit TRBD1. This CDR3 comprises 15 residues. Germline CDR1 and CDR2: MDHEN and SYDVKM. V was pared by 6 bases and J by 3 bases, with 8 bases of the junction left unmatched. The CDR3 DNA reads TGTGCCAGCAGGGTACAGGGGGCGGATTACACTGAAGCTTTCTTT. This translates into CASRVQGADYTEAFF.

This sequence joins TRBV4-1 and TRBJ1-4, with no clear D. The CDR3 sequence is 18 residues long. Looked up from germline, CDR1 is MGHRA and CDR2 is YSYEKL. The V and J ends lost 0 bases and 0 bases respectively, with 14 bases between them. CDR3 residues: CASSQERVKIATNEKLFF. CDR3 DNA: TGCGCCAGCAGCCAAGAGAGGGTAAAGATTGCAACTAATGAAAAACTGTTTTTT.

The CDR3 sequence is CASSLPGDLNYGYTF. The CDR3 nucleotides are TGTGCCAGCAGCTTGCCCGGGGACTTAAACTATGGCTACACCTTC. The rearrangement links TRBV5-4 to TRBJ1-2; tentative D call: TRBD1 (5 bases). Germline CDR1 reads SGHNT; CDR2 reads YYREEE (reference sequence). V dropped 1 base and J dropped 2 bases, with 12 bases sitting between them. This CDR3 has 15 amino acids.